Listed below are T cell receptor beta chains from one sample, sequenced in a study of cytomegalovirus exposure and HLA in healthy donors. Only in-frame clones appear in the TCRdb table, and some are missing; sequencing was by immunoSEQ multiplex PCR. Of 130,000 to 150,000 clones listed, around 78% are singletons. The sequenced sample consisted of PBMCs. These receptor sequences come from a woman aged 18-29 years in good health and CMV-seropositive. CDR3s include the opening cysteine and the closing phenylalanine or tryptophan. The D gene is left open where the match is weak. For some rows the clone size is stated as once, few or many, or as a class when expanded; others skip it.

cdr3_nt	cdr3_aa	d_call	v_call	j_call	cdr3_length	clone_size
TGTGCCAGCAGCTTAGTCCAGTCACCCCTCCACTTT	CASSLVQSPLHF	NA	TRBV11-2	TRBJ1-6	12	NA
TGTGCCAGTAGTATCCCCTATCCGACAGGGCGGACCGGGGAGCTGTTTTTT	CASSIPYPTGRTGELFF	TRBD1	TRBV19	TRBJ2-2	17	NA
TGTGCCAGCATTCAACAGGGGTTTTTCACTGAAGCTTTCTTT	CASIQQGFFTEAFF	TRBD1	TRBV28	TRBJ1-1	14	NA
TGTGCCAGCAGCGTAGATGGCAGGGGGCGTGCTAACTATGGCTACACCTTC	CASSVDGRGRANYGYTF	TRBD1	TRBV9	TRBJ1-2	17	NA
TGTGCCAGCAGTGAGGAGGGGGCGTCCACTGAAGCTTTCTTT	CASSEEGASTEAFF	TRBD1	TRBV6-4	TRBJ1-1	14	NA
TGTGCCAGCAGTTACTCGAAGGGGGACACAGATACGCAGTATTTT	CASSYSKGDTDTQYF	NA	TRBV6-5	TRBJ2-3	15	once
TGTGCCAGCAGTCAGGGCGAGGCCACTGAAGCTTTCTTT	CASSQGEATEAFF	NA	TRBV6-1	TRBJ1-1	13	NA
TGTGCCTGGGGGAGACAGGGGGCACTGAACATTCAGTACTTC	CAWGRQGALNIQYF	TRBD1	TRBV30	TRBJ2-4	14	once
TGTGCCAGCAGTGGGACAGGGGCACTCTATGGCTACACCTTC	CASSGTGALYGYTF	TRBD1	TRBV6-5	TRBJ1-2	14	NA
TGTGCCAGCAGTTCAAAGAGGACTAGCGGGGGCACAGATACGCAGTATTTT	CASSSKRTSGGTDTQYF	TRBD2	TRBV28	TRBJ2-3	17	few
TGCAGTGCTGGGGGACAGGGTGAAGCTTTCTTT	CSAGGQGEAFF	TRBD1	TRBV20-1	TRBJ1-1	11	NA
TGTGCCAGCAGCCAAGACAGACACACCCTCACAGATACGCAGTATTTT	CASSQDRHTLTDTQYF	NA	TRBV14	TRBJ2-3	16	NA
TGTGCCAGCAGCGGACCGGGACAGTCTTATAGCAATCAGCCCCAGCATTTT	CASSGPGQSYSNQPQHF	TRBD1	TRBV5-6	TRBJ1-5	17	NA
TGTGCCAGTAGTATCGAGCCAGGTAAAGGGGGAACTGAAGCTTTCTTT	CASSIEPGKGGTEAFF	NA	TRBV19	TRBJ1-1	16	NA
TGCGCCAGCAGCTGGGGCTGGACAGGGTACTCCTACGAGCAGTACTTC	CASSWGWTGYSYEQYF	TRBD1	TRBV5-1	TRBJ2-7	16	NA
TGTGCCAGCAGCTTAGGTTCCGGGGATACGCAGTATTTT	CASSLGSGDTQYF	NA	TRBV7-2	TRBJ2-3	13	NA
TGTGCCAGCAGCCGGACTAGTAAGCGCTACGAGCAGTACTTC	CASSRTSKRYEQYF	TRBD2	TRBV9	TRBJ2-7	14	NA
TGTGCCAGCAGTGCCTCGGGATACGAGCAGTACTTC	CASSASGYEQYF	NA	TRBV6-1	TRBJ2-7	12	NA
TGCGCCAGCAGCCCCAACTTAGGAGGGGCTAGCGGGCAAGAGACCCAGTACTTC	CASSPNLGGASGQETQYF	TRBD2	TRBV4-1	TRBJ2-5	18	NA
TGTGCCAGCAGCGGCACGGCAGGGAACACTGAAGCTTTCTTT	CASSGTAGNTEAFF	NA	TRBV5-4	TRBJ1-1	14	NA
TGTGCCAGTAGTCCAACAGGGTTAAGAGAGACCCAGTACTTC	CASSPTGLRETQYF	NA	TRBV19	TRBJ2-5	14	NA
TGTGCCAGCAGCGAGGTCGGAGCTCGTGGCTACACCTTC	CASSEVGARGYTF	NA	TRBV28	TRBJ1-2	13	NA
TGTGCCAGCTCACCGACAGGGAAAGAGACCCAGTACTTC	CASSPTGKETQYF	TRBD1	TRBV18	TRBJ2-5	13	NA
TGTGCCAGCAGTGAATTGACAGGGAAGACTGAAGCTTTCTTT	CASSELTGKTEAFF	TRBD1	TRBV6-5	TRBJ1-1	14	NA
TGTGCCAGCAGTTCGAGCGGTAGCACAGATACGCAGTATTTT	CASSSSGSTDTQYF	NA	TRBV27	TRBJ2-3	14	NA
TGTGCCAGCAGTGAACAGGGGCCCAGTAATGAGCAGTTCTTC	CASSEQGPSNEQFF	NA	TRBV2	TRBJ2-1	14	few
TGCGCCAGCAGCTTGGCCGGGAGTAGAAGAACAGATACGCAGTATTTT	CASSLAGSRRTDTQYF	NA	TRBV5-1	TRBJ2-3	16	NA
TGTGCCAGCAGCAAAGGGGACAGGGCAACTAATGAAAAACTGTTTTTT	CASSKGDRATNEKLFF	TRBD1	TRBV14	TRBJ1-4	16	NA
TGTGCCTGGAGCTCCCTTGGACTAGCTGCCGGGGAGCTGTTTTTT	CAWSSLGLAAGELFF	TRBD2	TRBV30	TRBJ2-2	15	NA
TGTGCCAGCAGCCACAGGGGGCTGAACACTGAAGCTTTCTTT	CASSHRGLNTEAFF	TRBD1	TRBV5-8	TRBJ1-1	14	NA
TGTGCCAGCATTTTCAAAGGGAGGGAAGCTTTCTTT	CASIFKGREAFF	NA	TRBV28	TRBJ1-1	12	NA
TGTGCCAGTAGTATCGGCGACAGGAGCACAGATACGCAGTATTTT	CASSIGDRSTDTQYF	NA	TRBV19	TRBJ2-3	15	NA
TGTGCCAGCAGCTTAGACCCCACCTACGAGCAGTACTTC	CASSLDPTYEQYF	NA	TRBV11-2	TRBJ2-7	13	NA
TGTGCCAGCAGTGACAGAATGAACACTGAAGCTTTCTTT	CASSDRMNTEAFF	NA	TRBV6-5	TRBJ1-1	13	NA
TGTGCCAGCAGTGTTGGCGGGGGGTGGGGAGGGGGGGACACTGAAGCTTTCTTT	CASSVGGGWGGGDTEAFF	NA	TRBV6-1	TRBJ1-1	18	NA
TGTGCCACCGGGGACAGGGGGAATTCACCCCTCCACTTT	CATGDRGNSPLHF	TRBD1	TRBV25-1	TRBJ1-6	13	NA
TGTGCCAGCAGTAACCCCTCGACAGGGAAAACGCCCCAGCATTTT	CASSNPSTGKTPQHF	TRBD1	TRBV6-1	TRBJ1-5	15	NA